The present T cell receptor (beta chain) was sequenced within a study of blood T cells in healthy people across ages. Next came a second PCR, run for about 7 to 12 cycles, which used a sample-barcoded 5' primer along with a J-beta primer mix. Through a template-switch adaptor with 12 random nucleotides, each cDNA molecule received a tag. MiXCR was run by TCRdb on the 5' RACE reads, yielding one entry per CDR3 protein. The sample shows around 900,000 distinct CDR3 sequences, 29% of them seen only once. Notes on this clonotype: The junction shows a germline mismatch at one end, possibly a read error.

The CDR3 runs to 15 residues. CDR1 is SSHAT and CDR2 is FNYEAQ in the germline V gene (reference sequence). The V call is TRBV7-7, the J call TRBJ2-3; the D gene is possibly TRBD1 (5 bases). Source material: blood. This receptor was obtained from a woman aged 80 or older in good health. The CDR3 reads CASSPQGHVTDTQYF. The DNA for the CDR3 is TGTGCTAGCAGCCCCCAGGGCCATGTCACAGATACGCAGTATTTT.